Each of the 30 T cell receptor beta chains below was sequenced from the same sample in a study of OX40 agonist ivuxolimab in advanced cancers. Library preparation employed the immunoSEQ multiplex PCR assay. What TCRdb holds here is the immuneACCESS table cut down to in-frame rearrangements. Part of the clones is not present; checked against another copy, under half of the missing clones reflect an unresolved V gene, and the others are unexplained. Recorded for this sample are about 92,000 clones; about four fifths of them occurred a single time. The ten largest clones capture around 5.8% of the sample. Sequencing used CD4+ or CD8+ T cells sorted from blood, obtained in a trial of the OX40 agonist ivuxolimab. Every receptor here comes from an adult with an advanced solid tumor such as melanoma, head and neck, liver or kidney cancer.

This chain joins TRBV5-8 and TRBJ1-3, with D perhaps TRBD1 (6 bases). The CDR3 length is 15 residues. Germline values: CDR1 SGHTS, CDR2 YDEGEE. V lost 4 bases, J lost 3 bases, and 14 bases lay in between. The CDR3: CASSAGTRSGNTIYF. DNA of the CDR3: TGTGCCAGCAGCGCTGGGACACGAAGTGGAAACACCATATATTTT.

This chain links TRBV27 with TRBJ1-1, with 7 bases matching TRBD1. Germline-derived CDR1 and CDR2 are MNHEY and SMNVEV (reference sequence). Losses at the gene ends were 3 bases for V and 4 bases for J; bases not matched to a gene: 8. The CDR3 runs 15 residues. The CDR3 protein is CASSFFSGTATEAFF. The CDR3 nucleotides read TGTGCCAGCAGTTTTTTCTCCGGGACAGCCACTGAAGCTTTCTTT.

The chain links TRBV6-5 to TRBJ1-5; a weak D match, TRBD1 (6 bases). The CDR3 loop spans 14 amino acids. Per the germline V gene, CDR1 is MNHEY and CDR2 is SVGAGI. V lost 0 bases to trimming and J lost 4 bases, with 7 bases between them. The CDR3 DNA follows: TGTGCCAGCAGTTACTCGAGGGGGAATCAGCCCCAGCATTTT. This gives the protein CASSYSRGNQPQHF.

The CDR3 loop is CASSLAPSLADYNEQFF. CDR3 in DNA: TGTGCCAGCAGCTTAGCGCCATCCCTAGCGGACTACAATGAGCAGTTCTTC. The rearrangement links TRBV7-2 to TRBJ2-1, with TRBD2 identical over 7 bases. V lost 0 bases and J lost 3; bases outside the gene matches: 8. CDR1 SGHTA and CDR2 FQGNSA come from the germline V gene. CDR3 length equals 17 residues.

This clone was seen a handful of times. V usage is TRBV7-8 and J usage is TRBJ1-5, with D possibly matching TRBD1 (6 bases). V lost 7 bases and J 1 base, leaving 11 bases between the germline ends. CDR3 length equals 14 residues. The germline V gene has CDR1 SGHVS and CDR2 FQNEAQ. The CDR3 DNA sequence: TGTGCCAGCAAGTTGGGGGCGAGCAATCAGCCCCAGCATTTT. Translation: CASKLGASNQPQHF.

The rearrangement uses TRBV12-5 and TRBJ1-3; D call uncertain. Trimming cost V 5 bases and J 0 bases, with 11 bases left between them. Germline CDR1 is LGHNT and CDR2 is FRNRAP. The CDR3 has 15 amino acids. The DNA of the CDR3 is TGTGCTAGTGGTCAAGGACGCCTCTCTGGAAACACCATATATTTT. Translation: CASGQGRLSGNTIYF.

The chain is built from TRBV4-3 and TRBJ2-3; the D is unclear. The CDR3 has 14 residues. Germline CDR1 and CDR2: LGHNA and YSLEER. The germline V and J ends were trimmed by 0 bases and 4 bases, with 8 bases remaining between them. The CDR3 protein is CASSQERRADTQYF. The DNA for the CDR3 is TGCGCCAGCAGCCAAGAAAGGCGTGCAGATACGCAGTATTTT.

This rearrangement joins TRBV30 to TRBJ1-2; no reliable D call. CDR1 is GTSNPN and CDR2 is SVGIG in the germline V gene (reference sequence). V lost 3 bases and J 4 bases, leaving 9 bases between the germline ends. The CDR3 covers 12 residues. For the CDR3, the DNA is TGTGCCTGGAGCGGGTTCGGCTATGGCTACACCTTC. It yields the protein CAWSGFGYGYTF.

The CDR3 is CASSPRQGYEQYF. In nucleotides, the CDR3 is TGTGCCAGCAGCCCGAGACAGGGGTACGAGCAGTACTTC. J is TRBJ2-7 and V is TRBV11-3; TRBD1 agrees at 8 bases. The V gene end was trimmed by 5 bases and the J gene end by 4 bases; junction bases not matched to a gene: 4. Germline CDR1 reads SGHNT; CDR2 reads YENEEA. The CDR3 totals 13 residues.

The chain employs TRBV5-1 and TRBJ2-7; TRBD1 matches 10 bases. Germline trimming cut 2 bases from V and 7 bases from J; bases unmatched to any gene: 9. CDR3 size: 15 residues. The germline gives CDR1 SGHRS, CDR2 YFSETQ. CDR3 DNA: TGCGCCAGCAGCTTCGGGACAGGGGTATCGTCGGAGCAGTACTTC. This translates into CASSFGTGVSSEQYF.

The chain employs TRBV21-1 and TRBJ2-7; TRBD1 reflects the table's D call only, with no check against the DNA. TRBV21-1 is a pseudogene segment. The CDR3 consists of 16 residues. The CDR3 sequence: CASSIPRGPPIYEQYF. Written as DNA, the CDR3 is TGTGCCAGCAGCATTCCCAGGGGGCCCCCGATCTACGAGCAGTACTTC.

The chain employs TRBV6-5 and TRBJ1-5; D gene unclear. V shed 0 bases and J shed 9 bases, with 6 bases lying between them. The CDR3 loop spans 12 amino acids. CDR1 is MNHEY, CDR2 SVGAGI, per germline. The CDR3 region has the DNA TGTGCCAGCAGTTACTCTGAGGGGCCCCAGCATTTT. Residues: CASSYSEGPQHF.

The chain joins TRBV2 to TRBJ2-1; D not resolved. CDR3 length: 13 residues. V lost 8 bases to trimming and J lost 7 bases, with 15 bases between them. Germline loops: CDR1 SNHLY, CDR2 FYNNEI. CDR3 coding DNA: TGTGCCAGCGTTCGTCCCCTCGGGAATGAGCAGTTCTTC. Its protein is CASVRPLGNEQFF.

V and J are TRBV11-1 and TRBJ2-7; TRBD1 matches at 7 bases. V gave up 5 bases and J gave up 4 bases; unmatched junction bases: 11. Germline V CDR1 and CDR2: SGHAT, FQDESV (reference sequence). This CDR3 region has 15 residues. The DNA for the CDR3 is TGTGCCAGCAGCCCGACAGGGCCAGGGGTTTACGAGCAGTACTTC. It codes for CASSPTGPGVYEQYF.

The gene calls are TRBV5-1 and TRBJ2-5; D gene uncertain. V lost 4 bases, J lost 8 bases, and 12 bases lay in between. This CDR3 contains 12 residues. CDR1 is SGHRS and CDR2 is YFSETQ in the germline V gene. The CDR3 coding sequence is TGCGCCAGCAGCCCCCCCGGGCCAACCCAGTACTTC. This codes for CASSPPGPTQYF.

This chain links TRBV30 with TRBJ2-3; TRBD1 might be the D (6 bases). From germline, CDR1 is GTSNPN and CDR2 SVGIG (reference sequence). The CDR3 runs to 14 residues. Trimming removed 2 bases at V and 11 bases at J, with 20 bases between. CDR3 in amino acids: CAWSTLGAPSMQYF. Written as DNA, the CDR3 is TGTGCCTGGAGTACCTTGGGGGCCCCATCCATGCAGTATTTT.

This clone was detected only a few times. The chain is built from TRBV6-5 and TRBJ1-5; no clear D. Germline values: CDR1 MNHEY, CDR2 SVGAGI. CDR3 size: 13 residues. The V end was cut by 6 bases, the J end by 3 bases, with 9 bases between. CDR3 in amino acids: CASRPATNQPQHF. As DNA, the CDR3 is TGTGCCAGCAGGCCTGCGACCAATCAGCCCCAGCATTTT.

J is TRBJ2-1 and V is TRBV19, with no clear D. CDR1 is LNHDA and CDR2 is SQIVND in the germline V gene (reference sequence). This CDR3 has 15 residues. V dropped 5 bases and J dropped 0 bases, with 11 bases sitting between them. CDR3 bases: TGTGCCAGTAGTCTAGGAGCGCCCTCCTACAATGAGCAGTTCTTC. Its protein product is CASSLGAPSYNEQFF.

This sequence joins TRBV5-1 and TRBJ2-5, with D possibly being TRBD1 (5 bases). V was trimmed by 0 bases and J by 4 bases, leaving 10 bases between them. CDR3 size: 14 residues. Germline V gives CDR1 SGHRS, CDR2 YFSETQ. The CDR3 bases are TGCGCCAGCAGCTTGGCGGGTAGGGGAGAGACCCAGTACTTC. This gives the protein CASSLAGRGETQYF.

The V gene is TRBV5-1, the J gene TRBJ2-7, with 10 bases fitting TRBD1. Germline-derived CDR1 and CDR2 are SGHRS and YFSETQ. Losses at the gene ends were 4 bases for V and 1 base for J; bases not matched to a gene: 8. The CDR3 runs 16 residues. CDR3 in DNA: TGCGCCAGCAGCGGTAGCCCGGGACAGGGGTCCTACGAGCAGTACTTC. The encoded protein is CASSGSPGQGSYEQYF.

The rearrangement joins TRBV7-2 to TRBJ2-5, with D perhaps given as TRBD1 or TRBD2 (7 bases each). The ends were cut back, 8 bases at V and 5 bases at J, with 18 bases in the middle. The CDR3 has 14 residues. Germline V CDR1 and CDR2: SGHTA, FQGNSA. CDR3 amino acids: CASGLRGGYETQYF. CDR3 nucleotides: TGTGCCAGCGGTCTCAGGGGGGGATACGAGACCCAGTACTTC.

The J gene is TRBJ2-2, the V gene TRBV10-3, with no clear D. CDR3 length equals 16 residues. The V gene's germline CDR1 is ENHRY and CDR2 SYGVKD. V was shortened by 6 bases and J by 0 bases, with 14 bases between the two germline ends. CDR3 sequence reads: CAIRKNTEANTGELFF. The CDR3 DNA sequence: TGTGCCATCAGAAAGAATACAGAAGCGAACACCGGGGAGCTGTTTTTT.

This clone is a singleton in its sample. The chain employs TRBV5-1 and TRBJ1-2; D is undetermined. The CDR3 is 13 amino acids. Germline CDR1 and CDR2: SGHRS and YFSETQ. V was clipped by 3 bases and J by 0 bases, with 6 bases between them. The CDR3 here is CASSSGANYGYTF. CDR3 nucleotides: TGCGCCAGCAGCTCCGGAGCTAACTATGGCTACACCTTC.

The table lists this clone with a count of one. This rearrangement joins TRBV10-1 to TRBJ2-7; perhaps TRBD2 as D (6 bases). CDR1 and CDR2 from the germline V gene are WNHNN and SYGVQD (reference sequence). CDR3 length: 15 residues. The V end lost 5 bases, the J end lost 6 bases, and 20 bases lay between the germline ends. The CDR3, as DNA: TGCGCCAGCAGTTCTCTACGGGGGATGGAAAGCGAGCAGTACTTC. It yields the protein CASSSLRGMESEQYF.

The CDR3 DNA is TGCGCCAGCAGTGAGAGTACAGGGGCCTTCCTGAACACTGAAGCTTTCTTT. Amino acid sequence: CASSESTGAFLNTEAFF. V usage is TRBV10-2 and J usage is TRBJ1-1; 7 bases are shared with TRBD1. CDR1 and CDR2 from the germline V gene are WSHSY and SAAADI. CDR3 length: 17 amino acids. The V segment lost 2 bases and the J segment 0 bases; nucleotides outside the gene matches: 9.

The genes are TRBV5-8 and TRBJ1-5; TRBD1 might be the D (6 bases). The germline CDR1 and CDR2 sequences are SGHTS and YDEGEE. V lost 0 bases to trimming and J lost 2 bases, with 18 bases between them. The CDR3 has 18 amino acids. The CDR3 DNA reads TGTGCCAGCAGCTTGGGTCGTCGGGGGGCTACGGGCAATCAGCCCCAGCATTTT. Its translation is CASSLGRRGATGNQPQHF.

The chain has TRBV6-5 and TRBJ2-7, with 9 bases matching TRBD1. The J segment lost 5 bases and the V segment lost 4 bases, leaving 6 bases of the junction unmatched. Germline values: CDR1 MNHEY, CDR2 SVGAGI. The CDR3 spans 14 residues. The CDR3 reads CASSSGTGNHEQYF. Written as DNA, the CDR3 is TGTGCCAGCAGTTCGGGGACAGGGAACCACGAGCAGTACTTC.

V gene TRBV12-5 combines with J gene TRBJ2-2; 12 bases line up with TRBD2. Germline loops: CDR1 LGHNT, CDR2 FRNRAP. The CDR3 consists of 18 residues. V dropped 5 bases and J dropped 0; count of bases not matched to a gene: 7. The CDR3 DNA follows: TGTGCTAGTGGTCTGGGACTAGCGGGTTCCGCGAACACCGGGGAGCTGTTTTTT. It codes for CASGLGLAGSANTGELFF.

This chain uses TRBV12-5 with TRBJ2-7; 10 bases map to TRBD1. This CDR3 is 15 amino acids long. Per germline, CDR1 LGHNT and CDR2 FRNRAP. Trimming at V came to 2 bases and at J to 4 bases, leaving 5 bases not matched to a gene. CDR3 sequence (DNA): TGTGCTAGTGGTTTGCCGGGACAGGGGCCTTACGAGCAGTACTTC. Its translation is CASGLPGQGPYEQYF.

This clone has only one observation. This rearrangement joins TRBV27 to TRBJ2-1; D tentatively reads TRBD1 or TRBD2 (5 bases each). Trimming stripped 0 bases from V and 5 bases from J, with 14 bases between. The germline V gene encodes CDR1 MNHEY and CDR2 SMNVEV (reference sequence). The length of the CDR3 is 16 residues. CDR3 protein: CASSLSDYQGDNEQFF. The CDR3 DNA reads TGTGCCAGCAGTTTATCGGATTACCAGGGAGACAATGAGCAGTTCTTC.